This entry lists 20 T cell receptor beta chains sequenced from one sample in a study of blood T cell repertoires in COVID-19. Profiled with immunoSEQ multiplex PCR; TCRdb holds only in-frame clones, not every one. Of about 200,000 clones in the sample, 84% were seen once. The sample was peripheral blood. These TCRs come from a human donor in a cohort sampled during active COVID-19.

V usage is TRBV7-9 and J usage is TRBJ1-3, with TRBD1 as a possible D gene (5 bases). CDR3 length: 14 amino acids. V was cut by 3 bases and J by 4 bases, with 10 bases left in between. Germline CDR1 is SEHNR and CDR2 is FQNEAQ (reference sequence). CDR3 bases: TGTGCCAGCAGCTTGTCGAACAGGGGAAACACCATATATTTT. Protein: CASSLSNRGNTIYF.

The chain carries TRBV10-3 and TRBJ2-5, with 8 bases that match TRBD2. Germline V gene sequence: CDR1 ENHRY, CDR2 SYGVKD. The CDR3 covers 16 residues. The V gene end was trimmed by 4 bases and the J gene end by 7 bases; junction bases not matched to a gene: 14. The CDR3 is CAISGTPGLDAGTQYF. The CDR3 nucleotides are TGTGCCATCAGTGGCACCCCGGGACTAGACGCCGGGACCCAGTACTTC.

CDR3 in amino acids: CASSPEVYGYTF. The CDR3 DNA follows: TGTGCCAGCAGTCCGGAGGTGTATGGCTACACCTTC. The chain links TRBV12-3 or TRBV12-4 to TRBJ1-2; D remains ambiguous. The CDR3 is 12 residues long. Trimming took 5 bases from V and 5 from J, leaving 9 bases between them.

The chain combines TRBV10-3 with TRBJ2-7; possibly TRBD2 for D (5 bases). The CDR3 sequence is 14 residues long. The germline CDR1 and CDR2 sequences are ENHRY and SYGVKD. V lost 6 bases and J lost 9, with 21 bases in between. CDR3 amino acids: CAISRTFDAEGQYF. The CDR3, as DNA: TGTGCCATCAGCCGGACCTTTGACGCCGAGGGGCAGTACTTC.

The J gene is TRBJ2-7, the V gene TRBV11-1; TRBD1 agrees at 11 bases. CDR1 and CDR2 from the germline V gene are SGHAT and FQDESV (reference sequence). V dropped 4 bases and J dropped 3; count of bases not matched to a gene: 5. The CDR3 spans 15 residues. This CDR3 reads CASSSIGTGGYEQYF. The CDR3 coding sequence is TGTGCCAGCAGCTCGATCGGGACAGGGGGCTACGAGCAGTACTTC.

The chain couples TRBV3-1 (or the pseudogene TRBV3-2) to TRBJ1-1; no clear D. The CDR3 loop spans 14 amino acids. Deletions cut 3 bases from V and 2 bases from J, with 10 bases between. Germline V gene sequence: CDR1 LGHDT, CDR2 YNNKEL (reference sequence). The CDR3 is CASSQYLTNTEAFF. The CDR3 DNA reads TGTGCCAGCAGCCAGTATCTTACAAACACTGAAGCTTTCTTT.

The V and J genes are TRBV18 and TRBJ1-4; the D gene is possibly TRBD1 (5 bases). In germline, CDR1 is KGHSH, CDR2 LQKENI. The CDR3 is made up of 14 amino acids. Trimming cost V 3 bases and J 6 bases, with 11 bases left between them. For the CDR3, the DNA is TGTGCCAGCTCACCGTTACAGGATTATGAAAAACTGTTTTTT. The encoded protein is CASSPLQDYEKLFF.

The count of this clone is one. The chain recombines TRBV3-1 (or the pseudogene TRBV3-2) with TRBJ2-5, with 7 bases identical to TRBD1. The germline V gene encodes CDR1 LGHDT and CDR2 YNNKEL (reference sequence). V lost 3 bases to trimming and J lost 2 bases; unmatched junction nucleotides: 12. The CDR3 totals 17 residues. The CDR3 bases are TGTGCCAGCAGCCATACGATAAACAGGGGAAAACAAGAGACCCAGTACTTC. Translation gives CASSHTINRGKQETQYF.

This clone has a count of ten or more. The rearrangement links TRBV7-9 to TRBJ1-3; TRBD1 might be the D (5 bases). Trimming removed 4 bases from V and 0 bases from J, with 16 bases in between. Looked up from germline, CDR1 is SEHNR and CDR2 is FQNEAQ (reference sequence). CDR3 length: 17 amino acids. The CDR3 DNA follows: TGTGCCAGCAGCTCCGTGGGGCAGACGTCCTCTGGAAACACCATATATTTT. It encodes CASSSVGQTSSGNTIYF.

The table lists this clone with a count of one. This chain links TRBV9 with TRBJ1-1; D call uncertain. Trimming took 4 bases from V and 0 from J, leaving 4 bases between them. Germline V gene lookup returns CDR1 SGDLS and CDR2 YYNGEE. The CDR3 covers 12 residues. CDR3 sequence: CASSRLNTEAFF. CDR3 DNA: TGTGCCAGCAGCCGGTTGAACACTGAAGCTTTCTTT.

The rearrangement links TRBV3-1 (or the pseudogene TRBV3-2) to TRBJ2-3, with D maybe TRBD1 (6 bases). Germline loops: CDR1 LGHDT, CDR2 YNNKEL (reference sequence). The CDR3 is 18 amino acids. Trimming stripped 0 bases from V and 4 bases from J, with 20 bases between. The CDR3 sequence is CASSQEGSTQGIPDTQYF. The CDR3 DNA reads TGTGCCAGCAGCCAAGAGGGCTCAACCCAGGGGATACCAGATACGCAGTATTTT.

The rearrangement uses TRBV7-8 and TRBJ2-7; the D gene is possibly TRBD1 (5 bases). The CDR3 is made up of 13 amino acids. Germline V gene sequence: CDR1 SGHVS, CDR2 FQNEAQ. V lost 5 bases, J lost 0 bases, and 8 bases lay in between. As DNA, the CDR3 is TGTGCCAGCAGCCCTGACAGCTCCTACGAGCAGTACTTC. Its translation is CASSPDSSYEQYF. The full variable domain, with the rest looked up from reference TRBV7-8 and TRBJ2-7, is GAGVSQSPRYKVAKRGQDVALRCDPISGHVSLFWYQQALGQGPEFLTYFQNEAQLDKSGLPSDRFFAERPEGSVSTLKIQRTQQEDSAVYLCASSPDSSYEQYFGPGTRLTVT.

This rearrangement joins TRBV29-1 to TRBJ1-4, with D tentatively TRBD1 (5 bases). Germline CDR1 and CDR2: SQVTM and ANQGSEA. The CDR3 length is 13 residues. The V end was cut by 8 bases, the J end by 10 bases, with 20 bases between. The CDR3 sequence is CSTRTPNSGKLFF. The CDR3 nucleotides read TGCAGCACCCGGACACCCAATTCAGGAAAACTGTTTTTT.

The chain couples TRBV5-6 to TRBJ2-7; D may be TRBD1 (6 bases). The CDR3 spans 13 residues. V dropped 2 bases and J dropped 4 bases, with 10 bases sitting between them. Germline V gives CDR1 SGHDT, CDR2 YYEEEE. CDR3 DNA sequence: TGTGCCAGCAGCTTCGGACAGTCTTACGAGCAGTACGTC. Protein: CASSFGQSYEQYV.

Note on this clone: The sample holds other DNA sequences that translate to the same CDR3. V and J are TRBV19 and TRBJ2-1; 7 nucleotides agree with TRBD1. The CDR3 sequence is 15 residues long. V was pared by 3 bases and J by 3 bases, with 5 bases of the junction left unmatched. Germline V CDR1 and CDR2: LNHDA, SQIVND (reference sequence). CDR3 coding DNA: TGTGCCAGTAGTATCACAGGGGAGAACTACAATGAGCAGTTCTTC. It translates to CASSITGENYNEQFF. Using reference TRBV19 and TRBJ2-1 for the parts outside the CDR3, the full variable domain is DGGITQSPKYLFRKEGQNVTLSCEQNLNHDAMYWYRQDPGQGLRLIYYSQIVNDFQKGDIAEGYSVSREKKESFPLTVTSAQKNPTAFYLCASSITGENYNEQFFGPGTRLTVL.

The rearrangement joins TRBV5-1 to TRBJ2-1; maybe TRBD2 (5 bases). Germline V lookup: CDR1 SGHRS, CDR2 YFSETQ. Trimming took 6 bases from V and 0 from J, leaving 16 bases between them. There are 16 residues in the CDR3. The CDR3 spells CASTDQRIYSYNEQFF. As DNA, the CDR3 is TGCGCCAGCACCGACCAGCGGATATACTCCTACAATGAGCAGTTCTTC.

This chain connects TRBV9 to TRBJ2-1; 7 nucleotides match TRBD2. V dropped 4 bases and J dropped 3; count of bases not matched to a gene: 10. Germline-derived CDR1 and CDR2 are SGDLS and YYNGEE. CDR3 length: 16 amino acids. In DNA, the CDR3 is TGTGCCAGCAGCCTTCGGGCGGGAGTTCGCTACAATGAGCAGTTCTTC. Protein sequence: CASSLRAGVRYNEQFF. The full variable domain, rest sourced from reference TRBV9 and TRBJ2-1, is DSGVTQTPKHLITATGQRVTLRCSPRSGDLSVYWYQQSLDQGLQFLIQYYNGEERAKGNILERFSAQQFPDLHSELNLSSLELGDSALYFCASSLRAGVRYNEQFFGPGTRLTVL.

J is TRBJ2-5 and V is TRBV20-1, with 7 bases aligning to TRBD2. V gave up 3 bases and J gave up 5 bases; unmatched junction bases: 6. The germline V gene encodes CDR1 DFQATT and CDR2 SNEGSKA (reference sequence). CDR3 length: 13 residues. The CDR3 loop is CSASGAGVETQYF. CDR3 bases: TGCAGTGCTAGTGGCGCGGGGGTGGAGACCCAGTACTTC.

The V and J genes are TRBV4-1 and TRBJ2-1, with 7 bases lining up with TRBD2. This CDR3 is built from 15 residues. The V and J ends lost 0 bases and 5 bases, in that order; junction bases with no gene match: 4. The V gene's germline CDR1 is MGHRA and CDR2 YSYEKL. CDR3 bases: TGCGCCAGCAGCCAAGATTGGGGGGGGGACAATGAGCAGTTCTTC. Protein product: CASSQDWGGDNEQFF.

This sequence joins TRBV29-1 and TRBJ2-1; no firm D call. The germline CDR1 and CDR2 sequences are SQVTM and ANQGSEA. This CDR3 region has 13 residues. The V end lost 4 bases, the J end lost 2 bases, and 9 bases lay between the germline ends. The CDR3 coding sequence is TGCAGCGTTGCATGGCGGACCTACAATGAGCAGTTCTTC. Translation: CSVAWRTYNEQFF.